Each of the 23 T cell receptor beta chains below was sequenced from the same sample in a study of radiotherapy plus CTLA-4 blockade in lung cancer. Sequenced by immunoSEQ multiplex PCR; TCRdb stores in-frame clones only, minus some. Among some 96,000 clones listed, just over 85% were seen once. The input for sequencing was peripheral blood, taken from a patient treated with radiotherapy plus ipilimumab. The receptors stem from a human donor with non-small cell lung cancer that progressed on radiotherapy plus ipilimumab.

This rearrangement joins TRBV5-4 to TRBJ2-7; 12 bases are shared with TRBD1. Germline CDR1 reads SGHNT; CDR2 reads YYREEE (reference sequence). Losses at the gene ends were 4 bases for V and 7 bases for J; bases not matched to a gene: 12. This CDR3 has 16 amino acids. The CDR3 DNA reads as TGTGCCAGCAGCCCCCAACCGGGACAGGGGGCGCGGGAGCAGTACTTC. It specifies CASSPQPGQGAREQYF.

The chain has TRBV5-6 and TRBJ1-2; D might be TRBD1 (6 bases). The CDR3 length is 12 residues. Trimming pared 4 bases from V and 8 bases from J, leaving 12 bases between. CDR1 and CDR2 from the germline V gene are SGHDT and YYEEEE. The CDR3 coding sequence is TGTGCCAGCAGCGGTACAGGGAACGGCTACACCTTC. It translates to CASSGTGNGYTF.

This chain uses TRBV25-1 with TRBJ2-5; 8 bases agree with TRBD1. V was pared by 4 bases and J by 1 base, with 8 bases of the junction left unmatched. The CDR3 is 16 residues long. Germline loops: CDR1 MGHDK, CDR2 SYGVNS. The CDR3 sequence: CASSATGAPFQETQYF. In DNA form, the CDR3 reads TGTGCCAGCAGTGCGACAGGGGCGCCATTCCAAGAGACCCAGTACTTC.

This sequence joins TRBV14 and TRBJ2-5; D not certain. This CDR3 has 13 amino acids. V was trimmed by 1 base and J by 5 bases, leaving 8 bases between them. Germline lookup yields CDR1 SGHDN and CDR2 FVKESK. For the CDR3, the DNA is TGTGCCAGCAGCCAAGGACGTTGGGAGACCCAGTACTTC. It translates to CASSQGRWETQYF.

The CDR3 DNA reads as TGTGCCAGCAGCTTAGCTGGCGGGGTGGAGACCCAGTACTTC. Translated, it gives CASSLAGGVETQYF. The chain couples TRBV7-9 to TRBJ2-5; possible D gene TRBD2, 6 bases. This CDR3 comprises 14 residues. Germline CDR1 SEHNR, CDR2 FQNEAQ (reference sequence). The V end was cut by 0 bases, the J end by 5 bases, with 10 bases between.

This rearrangement joins TRBV18 to TRBJ2-1; D is uncertain. This CDR3 has 16 residues. With 0 bases removed from V and 1 base from J, the gap between germline ends came to 10 bases. Looked up from germline, CDR1 is KGHSH and CDR2 is LQKENI. The CDR3 loop reads CASSPPNGVSYNEQFF. As DNA, the CDR3 is TGTGCCAGCTCACCACCGAACGGAGTTTCCTACAATGAGCAGTTCTTC.

This sequence joins TRBV5-8 and TRBJ1-5; TRBD1 matches at 7 bases. The CDR3 runs 16 residues. Germline loops: CDR1 SGHTS, CDR2 YDEGEE. Trimming at V came to 4 bases and at J to 0 bases, leaving 7 bases not matched to a gene. The DNA for the CDR3 is TGTGCCAGCAGCCCCGGGACAGTGTATAGCAATCAGCCCCAGCATTTT. Encoded protein: CASSPGTVYSNQPQHF. The whole variable domain, filled in from reference TRBV5-8 and TRBJ1-5, reads EAGVTQSPTHLIKTRGQQATLRCSPISGHTSVYWYQQALGLGLQFLLWYDEGEERNRGNFPPRFSGRQFPNYSSELNVNALELEDSALYLCASSPGTVYSNQPQHFGDGTRLSIL.

The chain recombines TRBV5-1 with TRBJ1-1; a weak D match, TRBD1 (6 bases). From germline, CDR1 is SGHRS and CDR2 YFSETQ. The CDR3 is made up of 12 amino acids. V lost 0 bases and J lost 7, with 7 bases in between. The CDR3 region is CASSLDRDEAFF. CDR3 in DNA: TGCGCCAGCAGCTTGGACAGGGATGAAGCTTTCTTT.

The chain is built from TRBV5-1 and TRBJ1-2; no clear D gene. V lost 1 base to trimming and J lost 1 base, with 5 bases between them. Germline V gene sequence: CDR1 SGHRS, CDR2 YFSETQ. The CDR3 is 13 residues long. As DNA, the CDR3 is TGCGCCAGCAGCTTGAACGATAACTATGGCTACACCTTC. It translates to CASSLNDNYGYTF.

Only a few counts were recorded for this clone. V usage is TRBV7-3 and J usage is TRBJ2-7, with D perhaps TRBD1 (6 bases). CDR3 length: 17 residues. Between the trimmed V and J ends, which lost 0 bases and 1 base, there was a span of 16 bases. The germline CDR1 and CDR2 sequences are SGHTA and FQGTGA. The CDR3 DNA sequence: TGTGCCAGCAGCTTAACAGGGCAGGGGCTATCGTCCTACGAGCAGTACTTC. This sequence encodes CASSLTGQGLSSYEQYF.

The chain recombines TRBV5-1 with TRBJ2-1; the D gene is possibly TRBD1 (6 bases). This CDR3 comprises 16 residues. Germline CDR1 SGHRS, CDR2 YFSETQ. V dropped 2 bases and J dropped 8 bases, with 20 bases sitting between them. The CDR3 coding sequence is TGCGCCAGCAGCTTAGATGGACAGCCAACGGAAGATGAGCAGTTCTTC. Translation: CASSLDGQPTEDEQFF. Filled out from reference TRBV5-1 and TRBJ2-1, the complete variable domain reads KAGVTQTPRYLIKTRGQQVTLSCSPISGHRSVSWYQQTPGQGLQFLFEYFSETQRNKGNFPGRFSGRQFSNSRSEMNVSTLELGDSALYLCASSLDGQPTEDEQFFGPGTRLTVL.

V is TRBV2 and J is TRBJ2-1; 10 bases are shared with TRBD2. Germline V gene data show CDR1 as SNHLY and CDR2 as FYNNEI. With V trimmed by 3 bases and J by 8 bases, 7 bases remained unmatched. CDR3 length: 15 amino acids. CDR3 DNA sequence: TGTGCCAGCAGTGAGGGGCTAGCGGGAGCTCATGAGCAGTTCTTC. It encodes CASSEGLAGAHEQFF. Filled out from reference TRBV2 and TRBJ2-1, the complete variable domain reads EPEVTQTPSHQVTQMGQEVILRCVPISNHLYFYWYRQILGQKVEFLVSFYNNEISEKSEIFDDQFSVERPDGSNFTLKIRSTKLEDSAMYFCASSEGLAGAHEQFFGPGTRLTVL.

The J gene is TRBJ1-3, the V gene TRBV11-3; D gene ambiguous. Germline V gene data show CDR1 as SGHNT and CDR2 as YENEEA. V was clipped by 3 bases and J by 0 bases, with 12 bases between them. The CDR3 loop spans 16 amino acids. The CDR3 bases are TGTGCCAGCAGCTTTCCACCGGGAAGCTCTGGAAACACCATATATTTT. Its protein product is CASSFPPGSSGNTIYF. The variable domain in full, completed from reference TRBV11-3 and TRBJ1-3, reads EAGVVQSPRYKIIEKKQPVAFWCNPISGHNTLYWYLQNLGQGPELLIRYENEEAVDDSQLPKDRFSAERLKGVDSTLKIQPAELGDSAVYLCASSFPPGSSGNTIYFGEGSWLTVV.

The genes are TRBV5-1 and TRBJ2-6; a weak D match, TRBD2 (5 bases). V was pared by 2 bases and J by 4 bases, with 10 bases between. This CDR3 has 15 amino acids. Germline V gene lookup returns CDR1 SGHRS and CDR2 YFSETQ. The CDR3 region has the DNA TGCGCCAGCAGCTTAGGAGGAGCCGGGGCCAACGTCCTGACTTTC. Its translation: CASSLGGAGANVLTF. Complete variable domain (other parts from reference TRBV5-1 and TRBJ2-6): KAGVTQTPRYLIKTRGQQVTLSCSPISGHRSVSWYQQTPGQGLQFLFEYFSETQRNKGNFPGRFSGRQFSNSRSEMNVSTLELGDSALYLCASSLGGAGANVLTFGAGSRLTVL.

The chain employs TRBV4-1 and TRBJ1-1, with 9 bases aligning to TRBD1. Looked up from germline, CDR1 is MGHRA and CDR2 is YSYEKL. The CDR3 covers 15 residues. The V segment lost 2 bases and the J segment 10 bases; nucleotides outside the gene matches: 11. The CDR3 DNA follows: TGCGCCAGCAGCCAACCCCGGGACAGGGAGGTAGTAGCTTTCTTT. It translates to CASSQPRDREVVAFF.

The chain couples TRBV5-5 to TRBJ2-1, with TRBD1 matching over 8 bases. The CDR3 runs to 14 residues. Germline CDR1 and CDR2: SGHKS and YYEKEE (reference sequence). V dropped 7 bases and J dropped 6; count of bases not matched to a gene: 9. The CDR3 sequence is CASRGQGALNEQFF. Written as DNA, the CDR3 is TGTGCCAGCCGGGGGCAGGGGGCCCTCAATGAGCAGTTCTTC.

This chain links TRBV6-1 with TRBJ1-1, with 7 bases identical to TRBD1. J gave up 3 bases and V 7 bases, and 11 bases lay outside the gene matches. The CDR3 covers 15 residues. Germline CDR1 reads MNHNS; CDR2 reads SASEGT. In DNA form, the CDR3 reads TGTGCCAGCAAAAGAAGGGGAGGGGGCGACACTGAAGCTTTCTTT. Amino acids: CASKRRGGGDTEAFF.

This clone appeared once. This chain joins TRBV4-1 and TRBJ1-5, with TRBD1 matching 11 bases. The V gene's germline CDR1 is MGHRA and CDR2 YSYEKL. This CDR3 is 16 amino acids long. V was clipped by 2 bases and J by 7 bases; unmatched bases: 7. The CDR3 loop reads CASSQPGQGVGQPQHF. The CDR3 DNA sequence: TGCGCCAGCAGCCAACCGGGACAGGGGGTTGGACAGCCCCAGCATTTT.

The V gene is TRBV28, the J gene TRBJ2-7; TRBD2 might be the D (6 bases). CDR1 and CDR2 (germline): MDHEN, SYDVKM. V gave up 7 bases and J gave up 6 bases, with 19 bases separating them. The CDR3 has 14 amino acids. The CDR3 DNA reads TGTGCCAGCACCCTCCGTGAGAGAGCGGGCGAGCAGTACTTC. As protein: CASTLRERAGEQYF.

The V call is TRBV19, the J call TRBJ2-2; D possibly corresponds to TRBD1 (6 bases). V lost 9 bases, J lost 0 bases, and 17 bases lay in between. CDR3 length: 16 residues. CDR1 and CDR2 from the germline V gene are LNHDA and SQIVND (reference sequence). For the CDR3, the DNA is TGTGCCAGCACAGGGATACTGAGCGCGAACACCGGGGAGCTGTTTTTT. This gives the protein CASTGILSANTGELFF. The full variable domain, in which reference TRBV19 and TRBJ2-2 provide the parts outside the CDR3, is DGGITQSPKYLFRKEGQNVTLSCEQNLNHDAMYWYRQDPGQGLRLIYYSQIVNDFQKGDIAEGYSVSREKKESFPLTVTSAQKNPTAFYLCASTGILSANTGELFFGEGSRLTVL.

This clone was counted a few times. This chain links TRBV7-9 with TRBJ2-6; a weak D match, TRBD2 (5 bases). V lost 3 bases, J lost 1 base, and 10 bases lay in between. The CDR3 contains 16 residues. Germline values: CDR1 SEHNR, CDR2 FQNEAQ (reference sequence). The CDR3 DNA sequence: TGTGCCAGCAGCTTGAAACTAGGGTCTGGGGCCAACGTCCTGACTTTC. It specifies CASSLKLGSGANVLTF.

A few counts support this clone. This sequence joins TRBV19 and TRBJ1-2; D possibly corresponds to TRBD1 (5 bases). The V end lost 5 bases, the J end lost 3 bases, and 10 bases lay between the germline ends. This CDR3 region has 13 residues. Per germline, CDR1 LNHDA and CDR2 SQIVND (reference sequence). The CDR3 region has the DNA TGTGCCAGTAGTCACAGGCCTGACTATGGCTACACCTTC. This sequence encodes CASSHRPDYGYTF.

The rearrangement links TRBV5-1 to TRBJ1-1; a possible D gene is TRBD1 (6 bases). V was shortened by 5 bases and J by 0 bases, with 20 bases between the two germline ends. Germline CDR1 SGHRS, CDR2 YFSETQ. CDR3 length equals 17 residues. This CDR3 is CASSSRGGGWVNTEAFF. CDR3 bases: TGCGCCAGCAGTTCCCGCGGGGGCGGCTGGGTGAACACTGAAGCTTTCTTT.